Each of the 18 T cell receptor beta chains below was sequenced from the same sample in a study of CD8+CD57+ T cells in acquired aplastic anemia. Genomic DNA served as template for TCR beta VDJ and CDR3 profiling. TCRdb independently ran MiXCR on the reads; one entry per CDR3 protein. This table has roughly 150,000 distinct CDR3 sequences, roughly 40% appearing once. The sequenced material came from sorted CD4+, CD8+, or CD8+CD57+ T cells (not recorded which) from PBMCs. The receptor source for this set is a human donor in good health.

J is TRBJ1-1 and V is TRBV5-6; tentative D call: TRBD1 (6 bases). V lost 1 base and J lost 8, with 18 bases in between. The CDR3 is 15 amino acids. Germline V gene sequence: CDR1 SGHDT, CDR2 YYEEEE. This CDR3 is CASSLPFTQGKEAFF. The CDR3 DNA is TGTGCCAGCAGCTTGCCATTTACCCAGGGGAAGGAAGCTTTCTTT.

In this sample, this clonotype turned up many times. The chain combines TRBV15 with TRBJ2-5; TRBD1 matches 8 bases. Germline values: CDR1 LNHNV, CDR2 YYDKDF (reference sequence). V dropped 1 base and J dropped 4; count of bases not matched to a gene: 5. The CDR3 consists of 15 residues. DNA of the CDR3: TGTGCCACCAGCAGAGCGGCAGGGGGCGTAGAGACCCAGTACTTC. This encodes CATSRAAGGVETQYF.

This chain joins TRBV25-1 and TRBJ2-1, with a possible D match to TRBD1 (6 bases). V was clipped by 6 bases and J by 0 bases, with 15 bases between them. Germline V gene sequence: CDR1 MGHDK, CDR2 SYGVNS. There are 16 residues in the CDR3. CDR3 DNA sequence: TGTGCCAGCAGCGTCGACCCAGGGGCCTCCTACAATGAGCAGTTCTTC. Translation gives CASSVDPGASYNEQFF.

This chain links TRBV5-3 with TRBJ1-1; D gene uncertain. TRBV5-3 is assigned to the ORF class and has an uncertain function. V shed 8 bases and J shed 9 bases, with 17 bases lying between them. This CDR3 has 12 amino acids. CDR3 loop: CASSPWGEKAFF. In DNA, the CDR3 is TGTGCCAGCAGCCCCTGGGGTGAGAAAGCTTTCTTT.

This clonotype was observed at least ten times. The CDR3 coding sequence is TGTGCCACCGGCGCGGGGGCGCAGGACGGAGATACGCAGTATTTT. Its translation is CATGAGAQDGDTQYF. This chain joins TRBV10-3 and TRBJ2-3, with a weak D call TRBD2 (7 bases). Looked up from germline, CDR1 is ENHRY and CDR2 is SYGVKD. V was clipped by 10 bases and J by 5 bases, with 22 bases between them. The CDR3 consists of 15 residues.

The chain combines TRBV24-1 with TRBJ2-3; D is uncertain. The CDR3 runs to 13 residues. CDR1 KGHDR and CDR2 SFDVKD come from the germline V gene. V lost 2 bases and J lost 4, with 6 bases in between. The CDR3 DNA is TGTGCCACCAGTGATTCCACGTCAGATACGCAGTATTTT. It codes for CATSDSTSDTQYF.

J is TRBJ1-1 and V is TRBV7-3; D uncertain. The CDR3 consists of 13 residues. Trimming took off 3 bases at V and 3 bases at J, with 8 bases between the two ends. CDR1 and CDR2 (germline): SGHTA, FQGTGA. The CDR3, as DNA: TGTGCCAGCAGCTTCTCAGCGTACACTGAAGCTTTCTTT. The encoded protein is CASSFSAYTEAFF.

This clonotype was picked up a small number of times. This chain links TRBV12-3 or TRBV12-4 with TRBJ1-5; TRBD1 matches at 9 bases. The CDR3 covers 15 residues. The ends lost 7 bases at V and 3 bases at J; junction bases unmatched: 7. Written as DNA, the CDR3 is TGTGCCAGCACCGAAACAGGGGGCCTCAATCAGCCCCAGCATTTT. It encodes CASTETGGLNQPQHF.

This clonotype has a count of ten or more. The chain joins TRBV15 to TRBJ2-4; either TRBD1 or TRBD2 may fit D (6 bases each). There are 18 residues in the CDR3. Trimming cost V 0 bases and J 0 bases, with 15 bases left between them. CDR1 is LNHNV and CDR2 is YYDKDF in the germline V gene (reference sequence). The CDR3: CATSREGASVVAKNIQYF. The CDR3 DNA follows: TGTGCCACCAGCAGAGAGGGGGCTAGCGTTGTAGCCAAAAACATTCAGTACTTC.

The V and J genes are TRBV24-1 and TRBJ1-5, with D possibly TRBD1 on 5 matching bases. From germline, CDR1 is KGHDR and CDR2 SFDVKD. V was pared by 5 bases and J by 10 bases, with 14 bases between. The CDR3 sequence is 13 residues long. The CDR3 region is CATSGQGKGPQHF. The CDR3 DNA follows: TGTGCCACCAGTGGGCAGGGAAAGGGTCCCCAGCATTTT.

This CDR3 is CASSLRFVGPPVESSGANVLTF. CDR3 coding DNA: TGCGCCAGCAGCTTGCGGTTCGTGGGGCCACCCGTCGAGAGCTCTGGGGCCAACGTCCTGACTTTC. The J gene is TRBJ2-6, the V gene TRBV5-1, with TRBD1 as a possible D gene (5 bases). The V end lost 1 base, the J end lost 0 bases, and 26 bases lay between the germline ends. This CDR3 contains 22 residues. CDR1 is SGHRS, CDR2 YFSETQ, per germline. Complete variable domain (other parts from reference TRBV5-1 and TRBJ2-6): KAGVTQTPRYLIKTRGQQVTLSCSPISGHRSVSWYQQTPGQGLQFLFEYFSETQRNKGNFPGRFSGRQFSNSRSEMNVSTLELGDSALYLCASSLRFVGPPVESSGANVLTFGAGSRLTVL.

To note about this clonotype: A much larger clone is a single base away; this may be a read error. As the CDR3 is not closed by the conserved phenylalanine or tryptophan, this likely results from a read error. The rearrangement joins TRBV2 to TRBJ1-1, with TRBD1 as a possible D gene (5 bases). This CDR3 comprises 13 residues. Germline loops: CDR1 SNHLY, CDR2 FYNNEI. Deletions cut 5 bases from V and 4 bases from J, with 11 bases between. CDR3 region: CASSYGRATEAFI. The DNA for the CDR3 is TGTGCCAGCAGTTACGGCAGGGCCACTGAAGCTTTCATT.

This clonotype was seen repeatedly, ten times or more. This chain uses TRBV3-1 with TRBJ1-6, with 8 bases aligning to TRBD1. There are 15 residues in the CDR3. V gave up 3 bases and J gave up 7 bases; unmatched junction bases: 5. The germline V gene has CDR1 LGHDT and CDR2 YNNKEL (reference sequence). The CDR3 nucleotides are TGTGCCAGCAGCCATGGACAGGGATTGAATTCACCCCTCCACTTT. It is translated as CASSHGQGLNSPLHF.

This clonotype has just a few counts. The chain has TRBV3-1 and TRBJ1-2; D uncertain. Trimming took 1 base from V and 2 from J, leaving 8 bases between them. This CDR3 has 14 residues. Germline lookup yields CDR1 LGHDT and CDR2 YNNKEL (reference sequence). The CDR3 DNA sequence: TGTGCCAGCAGCCAAGTGGGCAGCAACTATGGCTACACCTTC. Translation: CASSQVGSNYGYTF. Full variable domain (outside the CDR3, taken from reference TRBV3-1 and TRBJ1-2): DTAVSQTPKYLVTQMGNDKSIKCEQNLGHDTMYWYKQDSKKFLKIMFSYNNKELIINETVPNRFSPKSPDKAHLNLHINSLELGDSAVYFCASSQVGSNYGYTFGSGTRLTVV.

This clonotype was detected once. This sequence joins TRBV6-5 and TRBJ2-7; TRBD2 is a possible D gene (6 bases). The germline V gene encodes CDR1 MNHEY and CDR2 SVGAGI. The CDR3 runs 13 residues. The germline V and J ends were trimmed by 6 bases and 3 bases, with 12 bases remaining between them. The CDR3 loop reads CASSYGLLYEQYF. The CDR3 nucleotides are TGTGCCAGCAGCTACGGACTACTCTACGAGCAGTACTTC.

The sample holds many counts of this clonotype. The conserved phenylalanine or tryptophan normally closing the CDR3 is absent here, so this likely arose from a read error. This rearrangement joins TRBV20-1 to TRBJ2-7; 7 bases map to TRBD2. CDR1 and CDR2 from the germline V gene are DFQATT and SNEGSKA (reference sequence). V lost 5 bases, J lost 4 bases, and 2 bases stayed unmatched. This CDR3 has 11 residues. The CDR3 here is CSAWRGYEQYL. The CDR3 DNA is TGCAGTGCTTGGCGGGGGTACGAGCAGTACCTC.

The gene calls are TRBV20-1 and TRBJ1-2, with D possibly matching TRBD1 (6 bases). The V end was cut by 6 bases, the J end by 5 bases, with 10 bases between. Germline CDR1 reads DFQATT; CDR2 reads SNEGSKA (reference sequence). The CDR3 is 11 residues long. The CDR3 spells CSASQGYGYTF. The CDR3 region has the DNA TGCAGTGCGTCCCAGGGGTATGGCTACACCTTC.

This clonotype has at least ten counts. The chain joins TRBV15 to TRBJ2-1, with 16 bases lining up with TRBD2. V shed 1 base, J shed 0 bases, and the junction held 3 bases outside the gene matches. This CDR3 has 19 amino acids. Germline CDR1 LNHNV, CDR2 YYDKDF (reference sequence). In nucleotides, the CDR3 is TGTGCCACCAGCAGAGGTGGGACTAGCGGGGGGGCCTCCTACAATGAGCAGTTCTTC. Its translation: CATSRGGTSGGASYNEQFF. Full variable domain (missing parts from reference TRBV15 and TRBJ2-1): DAMVIQNPRYQVTQFGKPVTLSCSQTLNHNVMYWYQQKSSQAPKLLFHYYDKDFNNEADTPDNFQSRRPNTSFCFLDIRSPGLGDTAMYLCATSRGGTSGGASYNEQFFGPGTRLTVL.